The 30 T cell receptor beta chains reported below all come from one sample, sequenced in a study of T cell responses to AZD1222 COVID-19 vaccine. Sequencing was performed with immunoSEQ multiplex PCR; in TCRdb, only in-frame clones are kept and a portion is missing. In the table there are some 120,000 clones, 70% to 90% of which are singletons. The sample here was peripheral blood, taken on day 0 of AZD1222 vaccination. All receptors come from an adult in good health.

In regard to this clone: Other DNA sequences in this sample translate to the same CDR3. The V gene is TRBV3-1 (or the pseudogene TRBV3-2), the J gene TRBJ1-2; D is undetermined. V lost 1 base to trimming and J lost 8 bases, with 5 bases between them. Germline CDR1 LGHDT, CDR2 YNNKEL (reference sequence). The CDR3 has 11 amino acids. The CDR3 reads CASSQGGGYTF. DNA for the CDR3: TGTGCCAGCAGCCAAGGGGGAGGCTACACCTTC.

The chain uses TRBV5-4 and TRBJ1-1, with D possibly matching TRBD1 (5 bases). Germline V CDR1 and CDR2: SGHNT, YYREEE (reference sequence). The CDR3 runs to 15 residues. Between the trimmed V and J ends, which lost 5 bases and 3 bases, there was a span of 17 bases. For the CDR3, the DNA is TGTGCCAGCAGTTCCCGAACCAGGGCCGACACTGAAGCTTTCTTT. It is translated as CASSSRTRADTEAFF.

V gene TRBV11-2 combines with J gene TRBJ2-7, with a possible D match to TRBD2 (5 bases). The CDR3 sequence is 15 residues long. Trimming cost V 5 bases and J 7 bases, with 21 bases left between them. CDR1 and CDR2 (germline): SGHAT, FQNNGV. For the CDR3, the DNA is TGTGCCAGCAGCCCCACCCGGACCCCACGGGGAGAGCAGTACTTC. As protein: CASSPTRTPRGEQYF. Full variable domain (outside the CDR3, taken from reference TRBV11-2 and TRBJ2-7): EAGVAQSPRYKIIEKRQSVAFWCNPISGHATLYWYQQILGQGPKLLIQFQNNGVVDDSQLPKDRFSAERLKGVDSTLKIQPAKLEDSAVYLCASSPTRTPRGEQYFGPGTRLTVT.

This clone has a handful of counts. The genes are TRBV25-1 and TRBJ1-5; D perhaps matches TRBD1 (6 bases). Per germline, CDR1 MGHDK and CDR2 SYGVNS. Trimming shortened V by 2 bases and J by 0 bases, and 8 bases separated the two germline ends. The CDR3 is made up of 15 amino acids. CDR3 amino acids: CASSEQGYSNQPQHF. For the CDR3, the DNA is TGTGCCAGCAGTGAACAGGGGTATAGCAATCAGCCCCAGCATTTT.

The CDR3 region is CASRGGVSAFF. The CDR3 DNA sequence: TGTGCCAGCAGGGGGGGGGTATCGGCTTTCTTT. The chain couples TRBV12-3 or TRBV12-4 to TRBJ1-1; a possible D gene is TRBD1 (5 bases). This CDR3 contains 11 residues. Trimming removed 6 bases from V and 11 bases from J, with 13 bases in between.

The V and J genes are TRBV9 and TRBJ2-4; 8 bases align to TRBD2. Germline CDR1 SGDLS, CDR2 YYNGEE. V shed 4 bases, J shed 9 bases, and the junction held 6 bases outside the gene matches. The CDR3 length is 13 residues. The CDR3 spells CASSSMGLGIQYF. The CDR3 nucleotides read TGTGCCAGCAGCTCTATGGGACTAGGCATTCAGTACTTC.

The gene calls are TRBV20-1 and TRBJ2-1, with D unclear. This CDR3 has 11 residues. Germline values: CDR1 DFQATT, CDR2 SNEGSKA (reference sequence). V was trimmed by 1 base and J by 7 bases, leaving 5 bases between them. The CDR3: CSARASNEQFF. In DNA form, the CDR3 reads TGCAGTGCTAGAGCTTCGAATGAGCAGTTCTTC.

The chain carries TRBV29-1 and TRBJ1-1, with TRBD1 as a possible D gene (5 bases). In germline, CDR1 is SQVTM, CDR2 ANQGSEA. V lost 8 bases and J 5 bases, leaving 12 bases between the germline ends. The CDR3 runs to 11 residues. The CDR3 loop reads CSINRGTEAFF. CDR3 in DNA: TGCAGCATAAATCGGGGGACTGAAGCTTTCTTT.

The V gene is TRBV7-3, the J gene TRBJ2-3, with a tentative D call TRBD1 (5 bases). V lost 2 bases, J lost 4 bases, and 7 bases lay in between. This CDR3 is 13 amino acids long. Germline loops: CDR1 SGHTA, CDR2 FQGTGA. CDR3 in amino acids: CASSLARADTQYF. CDR3 DNA: TGTGCCAGCAGCTTAGCCAGGGCAGATACGCAGTATTTT.

The rearrangement joins TRBV25-1 to TRBJ2-1, with TRBD2 matching 10 bases. Germline lookup yields CDR1 MGHDK and CDR2 SYGVNS. Trimming removed 6 bases from V and 9 bases from J; junction bases left unmatched: 17. The CDR3 runs 17 residues. This chain's CDR3 is CASSEIKVSGRAGEQFF. CDR3 DNA: TGTGCCAGCAGCGAAATAAAGGTCAGCGGGAGGGCTGGTGAGCAGTTCTTC.

The CDR3 DNA sequence: TGTGCCTGGAGTGTACAGGGGGAGACTGAAGCTTTCTTT. This codes for CAWSVQGETEAFF. The chain links TRBV30 to TRBJ1-1; TRBD1 matches at 8 bases. Germline-derived CDR1 and CDR2 are GTSNPN and SVGIG (reference sequence). V was clipped by 0 bases and J by 5 bases; unmatched bases: 2. The CDR3 consists of 13 residues.

The CDR3 DNA reads TGTGCCAGCAGCTCTAGGGGAGGGCCCCAGCATTTT. This encodes CASSSRGGPQHF. The J gene is TRBJ1-5, the V gene TRBV11-3; tentatively, D is TRBD1 (5 bases). This CDR3 spans 12 amino acids. Germline lookup yields CDR1 SGHNT and CDR2 YENEEA. V was pared by 4 bases and J by 9 bases, with 10 bases between.

J is TRBJ1-2 and V is TRBV29-1; D may be TRBD1 (5 bases). Between the trimmed V and J ends, which lost 1 base and 6 bases, there was a span of 21 bases. From germline, CDR1 is SQVTM and CDR2 ANQGSEA. This CDR3 is 16 amino acids long. CDR3 residues: CSVEGRRPRGSNGYTF. CDR3 bases: TGCAGCGTTGAAGGCCGTCGGCCGCGGGGGTCTAATGGCTACACCTTC.

The V gene is TRBV5-6, the J gene TRBJ1-5; D is ambiguous. Trimming removed 1 base at V and 2 bases at J, with 7 bases between. The CDR3 covers 14 residues. CDR1 SGHDT and CDR2 YYEEEE come from the germline V gene. The CDR3 nucleotides are TGTGCCAGCAGCTTGTTAGGCGGCAATCAGCCCCAGCATTTT. It yields the protein CASSLLGGNQPQHF.

V usage is TRBV7-9 and J usage is TRBJ1-2; D gene ambiguous. The length of the CDR3 is 14 residues. V was cut by 1 base and J by 6 bases, with 12 bases left in between. Looked up from germline, CDR1 is SEHNR and CDR2 is FQNEAQ (reference sequence). CDR3 nucleotide sequence: TGTGCCAGCAGCTTAGTTTTGCCCATAGATGGCTACACCTTC. Amino acid sequence: CASSLVLPIDGYTF. Drawing the rest from reference TRBV7-9 and TRBJ1-2, the complete variable domain is DTGVSQNPRHKITKRGQNVTFRCDPISEHNRLYWYRQTLGQGPEFLTYFQNEAQLEKSRLLSDRFSAERPKGSFSTLEIQRTEQGDSAMYLCASSLVLPIDGYTFGSGTRLTVV.

The rearrangement joins TRBV7-9 to TRBJ2-6; D not certain. The CDR3 length is 15 residues. V gave up 2 bases and J gave up 1 base, with 6 bases separating them. CDR1 and CDR2 (germline): SEHNR, FQNEAQ (reference sequence). CDR3 residues: CASSLLSSGANVLTF. The CDR3 DNA sequence: TGTGCCAGCAGCTTATTATCGTCTGGGGCCAACGTCCTGACTTTC.

CDR3: CASQYRLSLYNEQFF. Here the CDR3 DNA reads TGTGCCAGCCAATACAGACTAAGCCTTTACAATGAGCAGTTCTTC. J is TRBJ2-1 and V is TRBV11-3; a possible D gene is TRBD2 (5 bases). The CDR3 runs to 15 residues. The V end was cut by 8 bases, the J end by 4 bases, with 18 bases between. The germline V gene has CDR1 SGHNT and CDR2 YENEEA.

The gene calls are TRBV19 and TRBJ2-7, with D possibly matching TRBD1 (6 bases). The CDR3 totals 14 residues. V lost 4 bases to trimming and J lost 0 bases, with 10 bases between them. The germline CDR1 and CDR2 sequences are LNHDA and SQIVND (reference sequence). The CDR3 protein is CASSTDRLSYEQYF. CDR3 nucleotides: TGTGCCAGTAGTACGGACAGACTCTCCTACGAGCAGTACTTC.

This clone was picked up a small number of times. The CDR3 loop is CSGGALGDEKLFF. DNA of the CDR3: TGCAGCGGAGGGGCCTTAGGAGATGAAAAACTGTTTTTT. This chain joins TRBV29-1 and TRBJ1-4, with D possibly TRBD1 on 5 matching bases. The V gene's germline CDR1 is SQVTM and CDR2 ANQGSEA. Trimming took 7 bases from V and 6 from J, leaving 15 bases between them. CDR3 length: 13 residues.

This clone was counted only a few times. This chain links TRBV7-3 with TRBJ1-1, with TRBD1 identical over 11 bases. This CDR3 is 14 amino acids long. Germline CDR1 is SGHTA and CDR2 is FQGTGA. V trimming: 2 bases; J trimming: 11 bases; junction bases outside the gene matches: 7. In DNA, the CDR3 is TGTGCCAGCAGCTTAGGGACAGGGGGAATAGGCGCTTTCTTT. Residues: CASSLGTGGIGAFF.

The chain employs TRBV28 and TRBJ2-7; 8 bases are a match to TRBD2. Trimming removed 6 bases from V and 8 bases from J; junction bases left unmatched: 9. Germline V gives CDR1 MDHEN, CDR2 SYDVKM. The CDR3 totals 13 residues. The CDR3: CASRKSAGVKQYF. The CDR3 DNA follows: TGTGCCAGCAGGAAATCAGCGGGAGTAAAGCAGTACTTC.

J is TRBJ2-1 and V is TRBV7-2; TRBD2 agrees at 11 bases. The CDR3 spans 16 residues. J gave up 5 bases and V 6 bases, and 9 bases lay outside the gene matches. CDR1 and CDR2 from the germline V gene are SGHTA and FQGNSA. The CDR3 loop reads CASSTKGLAENNEQFF. The CDR3 nucleotides are TGTGCCAGCAGTACTAAGGGACTAGCGGAGAACAATGAGCAGTTCTTC.

This clone was seen more than once but under ten times. The chain joins TRBV12-3 or TRBV12-4 to TRBJ2-7; 11 nucleotides align to TRBD2. This CDR3 has 13 amino acids. V lost 6 bases and J lost 9; bases outside the gene matches: 7. This chain's CDR3 is CASRLAGEGVQYF. The CDR3 DNA follows: TGTGCCAGCAGACTAGCGGGAGAGGGTGTGCAGTACTTC.

This clone has just a few counts. The CDR3 protein is CASSYSSDTQYF. The CDR3 DNA reads as TGTGCCAGCTCATATTCCTCAGATACGCAGTATTTT. The V gene is TRBV18, the J gene TRBJ2-3; no clear D. Trimming took 5 bases from V and 4 from J, leaving 7 bases between them. The CDR3 length is 12 residues. Germline CDR1 and CDR2: KGHSH and LQKENI.

This chain uses TRBV9 with TRBJ1-3; TRBD1 might be the D (5 bases). This CDR3 contains 14 residues. V was cut by 0 bases and J by 4 bases, with 8 bases left in between. CDR1 and CDR2 from the germline V gene are SGDLS and YYNGEE. Written as DNA, the CDR3 is TGTGCCAGCAGCGTAGGAGGGGTGGGAAACACCATATATTTT. It specifies CASSVGGVGNTIYF.

This clone appeared once. The rearrangement links TRBV6-5 to TRBJ2-1; 8 nucleotides agree with TRBD1. CDR3 size: 14 residues. V gave up 6 bases and J gave up 3 bases; unmatched junction bases: 4. Germline loops: CDR1 MNHEY, CDR2 SVGAGI. CDR3 DNA: TGTGCCAGCAGCAGGACAGGGTTCTACAATGAGCAGTTCTTC. Translating gives CASSRTGFYNEQFF.

In nucleotides, the CDR3 is TGCGCCAGCAGCTTCGGGACTAGCGGTTACGAGCAGTACTTC. The encoded protein is CASSFGTSGYEQYF. The V gene is TRBV5-1, the J gene TRBJ2-7; 11 bases map to TRBD2. CDR1 SGHRS and CDR2 YFSETQ come from the germline V gene. The V and J ends lost 2 bases and 4 bases, in that order; junction bases with no gene match: 2. CDR3 length: 14 residues.

The chain combines TRBV5-1 with TRBJ2-2; tentatively, D is TRBD2 (6 bases). V shed 0 bases and J shed 3 bases, with 9 bases lying between them. The CDR3 is 15 residues long. Germline-derived CDR1 and CDR2 are SGHRS and YFSETQ. CDR3 sequence: CASSLGGGDTGELFF. CDR3 bases: TGCGCCAGCAGCTTGGGGGGAGGTGACACCGGGGAGCTGTTTTTT.

V gene TRBV7-3 combines with J gene TRBJ2-3, with no clear D. Between the trimmed V and J ends, which lost 4 bases and 1 base, there was a span of 15 bases. The CDR3 contains 16 residues. Germline values: CDR1 SGHTA, CDR2 FQGTGA. The CDR3 protein is CASSSVGKGGTDTQYF. The CDR3, as DNA: TGTGCCAGCAGCTCGGTGGGCAAGGGTGGCACAGATACGCAGTATTTT. Complete variable domain (other parts from reference TRBV7-3 and TRBJ2-3): GAGVSQTPSNKVTEKGKYVELRCDPISGHTALYWYRQSLGQGPEFLIYFQGTGAADDSGLPNDRFFAVRPEGSVSTLKIQRTERGDSAVYLCASSSVGKGGTDTQYFGPGTRLTVL.

The chain joins TRBV6-6 to TRBJ1-1; 7 bases agree with TRBD1. The CDR3 spans 16 residues. J was trimmed by 1 base and V by 3 bases; bases with no gene match: 8. In germline, CDR1 is MNHNY, CDR2 SVGAGI (reference sequence). The CDR3 region is CASSYRTGARNTEAFF. Here the CDR3 DNA reads TGTGCCAGCAGTTATAGGACAGGTGCAAGGAACACTGAAGCTTTCTTT.